This entry lists 4 T cell receptor beta chains sequenced from one sample in a study of shared clonotypes between healthy human individuals. This table comes from immunoSEQ multiplex PCR, and its TCRdb copy is limited to in-frame clones, with some not included. The data contain some 550,000 clones, almost 97% of them singletons. The sequenced material came from naive CD4+ T cells sorted from blood. Subset of the sample: CD45RA+ positively selected. The receptors here all came from a woman between 25 and 40 years old in good health.

This chain joins TRBV6-5 and TRBJ2-1; possibly TRBD1 for D (5 bases). Germline V gene sequence: CDR1 MNHEY, CDR2 SVGAGI. The V end was cut by 5 bases, the J end by 2 bases, with 13 bases between. The length of the CDR3 is 15 residues. CDR3 loop: CASSPTGGTYNEQFF. CDR3 sequence (DNA): TGTGCCAGCAGTCCAACAGGTGGAACCTACAATGAGCAGTTCTTC.

The CDR3 is CASRIDRVMLIQYF. The CDR3 DNA follows: TGTGCCAGCAGGATTGACAGGGTTATGTTGATTCAGTACTTC. The chain has TRBV27 and TRBJ2-4, with TRBD1 matching over 7 bases. The CDR3 is 14 residues long. With V trimmed by 6 bases and J by 10 bases, 12 bases remained unmatched. Germline CDR1 is MNHEY and CDR2 is SMNVEV (reference sequence).

The sample holds one count of this clone. CDR3 in DNA: TGTGCCAGCAGCTTGGGACAGGGGTATTTACAAGAGACCCAGTACTTC. This gives the protein CASSLGQGYLQETQYF. The chain has TRBV11-3 and TRBJ2-5; TRBD1 agrees at 10 bases. The CDR3 covers 16 residues. CDR1 SGHNT and CDR2 YENEEA come from the germline V gene. V shed 3 bases, J shed 2 bases, and the junction held 6 bases outside the gene matches.

The chain carries TRBV2 and TRBJ1-2, with D possibly TRBD1 on 5 matching bases. CDR1 is SNHLY and CDR2 is FYNNEI in the germline V gene. The CDR3 is 12 amino acids. Between the trimmed V and J ends, which lost 10 bases and 6 bases, there was a span of 15 bases. In DNA form, the CDR3 reads TGTGCCACTACAGGCAACAAGAATGGCTACACCTTC. It codes for CATTGNKNGYTF.